A single sample is the source of the 31 T cell receptor beta chains below, sequenced in a study of chemoradiotherapy in HPV16-positive cancers. TCRdb keeps only in-frame clones here, not all; method: immunoSEQ multiplex PCR. The sample has about 7,000 clones; approximately 91% are singletons. The material sequenced was tumor tissue, taken from a patient who underwent chemoradiotherapy. Source of these receptors: a human donor with HPV-associated anogenital cancer.

The chain recombines TRBV19 with TRBJ1-1; D uncertain. The V gene's germline CDR1 is LNHDA and CDR2 SQIVND (reference sequence). This CDR3 comprises 16 residues. Trimming stripped 5 bases from V and 0 bases from J, with 16 bases between. The CDR3 DNA follows: TGTGCCAGTAGTTACGGAACAGATTCCATGAACACTGAAGCTTTCTTT. This sequence encodes CASSYGTDSMNTEAFF.

This rearrangement joins TRBV2 to TRBJ2-7, with TRBD2 identical over 8 bases. The CDR3 extends over 15 amino acids. Germline V lookup: CDR1 SNHLY, CDR2 FYNNEI. The V segment lost 4 bases and the J segment 4 bases; nucleotides outside the gene matches: 9. The CDR3 region is CASSVSAAGEYEQYF. DNA for the CDR3: TGTGCCAGCAGTGTATCAGCAGCGGGAGAGTACGAGCAGTACTTC.

On this clone: This same CDR3 is encoded by further DNA sequences in the sample. The chain uses TRBV4-1 and TRBJ2-2; D is unclear. V lost 1 base to trimming and J lost 5 bases, with 8 bases between them. CDR1 MGHRA and CDR2 YSYEKL come from the germline V gene. The CDR3 consists of 14 residues. CDR3 DNA sequence: TGCGCCAGCAGCCAAGTACCTAGGACCGGGGAGCTGTTTTTT. Translating it yields CASSQVPRTGELFF.

This chain links TRBV27 with TRBJ2-2, with D perhaps TRBD1 (6 bases). The V gene's germline CDR1 is MNHEY and CDR2 SMNVEV (reference sequence). V was cut by 5 bases and J by 7 bases, with 17 bases left in between. The length of the CDR3 is 15 residues. The CDR3 DNA reads TGTGCCAGCAGTCCCCTCAGGGGCCTCGACGGGGAGCTGTTTTTT. This encodes CASSPLRGLDGELFF.

V gene TRBV6-6 combines with J gene TRBJ2-2; D may be TRBD1 (5 bases). Germline CDR1 is MNHNY and CDR2 is SVGAGI (reference sequence). The ends were cut back, 7 bases at V and 4 bases at J, with 13 bases in the middle. The CDR3 consists of 14 residues. CDR3 DNA: TGTGCCAGCACAGTAAGGGGTTCCACCGGGGAGCTGTTTTTT. It codes for CASTVRGSTGELFF.

The V gene is TRBV5-1, the J gene TRBJ1-4; TRBD1 matches 8 bases. CDR1 and CDR2 from the germline V gene are SGHRS and YFSETQ. J lost 7 bases, V lost 4 bases, and 12 bases had no gene match. The CDR3 length is 16 residues. DNA for the CDR3: TGCGCCAGCAGCCCGGTGCCGCAGGGGGCGATTGAAAAACTGTTTTTT. Residues: CASSPVPQGAIEKLFF.

V and J are TRBV11-3 and TRBJ2-5; D not certain. This CDR3 comprises 13 residues. The ends were cut back, 5 bases at V and 3 bases at J, with 10 bases in the middle. Germline values: CDR1 SGHNT, CDR2 YENEEA. CDR3 nucleotides: TGTGCCAGCAGCGGTAGTGTGGAAGAGACCCAGTACTTC. Translated: CASSGSVEETQYF. The entire variable domain, with the rest obtained from reference TRBV11-3 and TRBJ2-5, is as follows: EAGVVQSPRYKIIEKKQPVAFWCNPISGHNTLYWYLQNLGQGPELLIRYENEEAVDDSQLPKDRFSAERLKGVDSTLKIQPAELGDSAVYLCASSGSVEETQYFGPGTRLLVL.

This rearrangement joins TRBV27 to TRBJ1-2; 9 bases align to TRBD1. The CDR3 is 16 amino acids. The germline gives CDR1 MNHEY, CDR2 SMNVEV (reference sequence). V shed 6 bases and J 6 bases; nucleotides not matched to a gene: 14. The CDR3 DNA is TGTGCCAGCAGCCCTACCTTTACAGGGGGCAGGCATGGCTACACCTTC. Translation: CASSPTFTGGRHGYTF.

J is TRBJ2-7 and V is TRBV5-4; tentatively, D is TRBD1 (6 bases). V lost 3 bases, J lost 5 bases, and 18 bases lay in between. Germline assignment: CDR1 SGHNT and CDR2 YYREEE (reference sequence). The length of the CDR3 is 15 residues. CDR3 in DNA: TGTGCCAGCAGCTCGTCCCCCACAGGGATCGACGAGCAGTACTTC. Translated: CASSSSPTGIDEQYF.

This chain joins TRBV6-1 and TRBJ2-2, with D perhaps TRBD2 (5 bases). CDR3 length equals 13 residues. V was cut by 6 bases and J by 7 bases, with 12 bases left in between. From germline, CDR1 is MNHNS and CDR2 SASEGT. The CDR3 loop reads CASRERVHGELFF. The CDR3 region has the DNA TGTGCCAGCAGGGAGAGGGTGCACGGGGAGCTGTTTTTT.

The chain has TRBV7-2 and TRBJ2-5; the D gene is possibly TRBD2 (5 bases). The CDR3 has 14 residues. CDR1 is SGHTA, CDR2 FQGNSA, per germline. V was pared by 1 base and J by 1 base, with 7 bases between. In nucleotides, the CDR3 is TGTGCCAGCAGCTTAGGAGAGGGCCAAGAGACCCAGTACTTC. Translated: CASSLGEGQETQYF.

The rearrangement uses TRBV5-4 and TRBJ1-2; D is uncertain. Trimming took off 0 bases at V and 2 bases at J, with 8 bases between the two ends. CDR1 and CDR2 (germline): SGHNT, YYREEE (reference sequence). CDR3 length: 14 residues. In nucleotides, the CDR3 is TGTGCCAGCAGCTTGGATAAGGGAAACTATGGCTACACCTTC. As protein: CASSLDKGNYGYTF.

The rearrangement uses TRBV20-1 and TRBJ2-1; D may correspond to TRBD1 or TRBD2 (6 bases each). This CDR3 is built from 11 residues. With 6 bases removed from V and 7 bases from J, the gap between germline ends came to 10 bases. CDR1 and CDR2 (germline): DFQATT, SNEGSKA (reference sequence). This chain's CDR3 is CSAQGGNEQFF. CDR3 in DNA: TGCAGTGCACAAGGGGGGAATGAGCAGTTCTTC.

This chain links TRBV11-1 with TRBJ2-1; D is undetermined. This CDR3 region has 14 residues. Trimming took 2 bases from V and 6 from J, leaving 11 bases between them. CDR1 and CDR2 from the germline V gene are SGHAT and FQDESV (reference sequence). The CDR3 region has the DNA TGTGCCAGCAGCTTAACTGGGTTGGTCAATGAGCAGTTCTTC. Translated: CASSLTGLVNEQFF.

J is TRBJ2-7 and V is TRBV14, with 10 bases fitting TRBD1. CDR3 length: 17 amino acids. The V and J ends lost 10 bases and 0 bases, in that order; junction bases with no gene match: 15. Germline V CDR1 and CDR2: SGHDN, FVKESK. Here the CDR3 DNA reads TGTGCCACCTATCTTGGGACGGGACAGGGGTGCTCCTACGAGCAGTACTTC. Protein product: CATYLGTGQGCSYEQYF.

This clone appeared a few times. J is TRBJ2-1 and V is TRBV29-1, with 7 nucleotides matching TRBD2. Germline V gene data show CDR1 as SQVTM and CDR2 as ANQGSEA. V was clipped by 5 bases and J by 7 bases; unmatched bases: 14. The CDR3 is made up of 15 amino acids. The CDR3 DNA reads TGCAGCGTTTATGGGGGAGGGCCTACCCTTAATGAGCAGTTCTTC. Its protein product is CSVYGGGPTLNEQFF.

To note about this clone: At one end, the junction sequence differs from germline, possibly due to a read error. The rearrangement links TRBV7-6 to TRBJ1-3; D unclear. The CDR3 length is 14 residues. Germline V CDR1 and CDR2: SGHVS, FNYEAQ. The CDR3 protein is CAGSPAVGGSTIYF. The CDR3 nucleotides are TGTGCCGGCAGCCCCGCGGTCGGAGGAAGCACCATATATTTT.

The J gene is TRBJ2-2, the V gene TRBV25-1; D is undetermined. The V end lost 6 bases, the J end lost 6 bases, and 20 bases lay between the germline ends. CDR3 length: 16 residues. The V gene's germline CDR1 is MGHDK and CDR2 SYGVNS. The CDR3 sequence is CASRGLGWRSAGELFF. The DNA of the CDR3 is TGTGCCAGCAGGGGATTAGGTTGGCGGTCTGCCGGGGAGCTGTTTTTT.

This chain links TRBV7-9 with TRBJ2-5, with D hard to call. This CDR3 is built from 14 residues. Trimming removed 2 bases from V and 2 bases from J, with 9 bases in between. Germline V gene data show CDR1 as SEHNR and CDR2 as FQNEAQ (reference sequence). The CDR3, as DNA: TGTGCCAGCAGCTTAATCGACCCGCAAGAGACCCAGTACTTC. This codes for CASSLIDPQETQYF.

The V gene is TRBV6-4, the J gene TRBJ2-7; D ambiguous. Germline V CDR1 and CDR2: MRHNA, SNTAGT. This CDR3 has 12 amino acids. V dropped 2 bases and J dropped 3 bases, with 5 bases sitting between them. Written as DNA, the CDR3 is TGTGCCAGCAGTGACCGGAACTACGAGCAGTACTTC. It is translated as CASSDRNYEQYF.

The chain carries TRBV3-1 (or the pseudogene TRBV3-2) and TRBJ1-1; D uncertain. Germline loops: CDR1 LGHDT, CDR2 YNNKEL (reference sequence). CDR3 size: 9 residues. V dropped 7 bases and J dropped 8 bases, with 5 bases sitting between them. The CDR3 DNA reads as TGTGCCAGCACCGGGGAAGCTTTCTTT. It is translated as CASTGEAFF.

This rearrangement joins TRBV19 to TRBJ2-5; D is uncertain. CDR1 LNHDA and CDR2 SQIVND come from the germline V gene (reference sequence). The CDR3 consists of 15 residues. Trimming stripped 0 bases from V and 5 bases from J, with 13 bases between. This chain's CDR3 is CASSIEEEFGETQYF. CDR3 DNA: TGTGCCAGTAGTATAGAAGAAGAGTTCGGGGAGACCCAGTACTTC.

The chain employs TRBV18 and TRBJ2-2; 8 nucleotides line up with TRBD1. Germline V lookup: CDR1 KGHSH, CDR2 LQKENI. The CDR3 sequence is 15 residues long. The junction had 8 bases not matched to a gene; V was cut back by 5 bases and J by 6 bases. CDR3 nucleotides: TGTGCCAGCTCAGAAGGACAGGGAATCGCCGGGGAGCTGTTTTTT. Encoded protein: CASSEGQGIAGELFF. Complete variable domain (other parts from reference TRBV18 and TRBJ2-2): NAGVMQNPRHLVRRRGQEARLRCSPMKGHSHVYWYRQLPEEGLKFMVYLQKENIIDESGMPKERFSAEFPKEGPSILRIQQVVRGDSAAYFCASSEGQGIAGELFFGEGSRLTVL.

This chain links TRBV5-4 with TRBJ2-5; D may match TRBD1 or TRBD2 (5 bases each). Germline V gene sequence: CDR1 SGHNT, CDR2 YYREEE (reference sequence). V lost 1 base to trimming and J lost 5 bases, with 15 bases between them. This CDR3 is 15 amino acids long. The CDR3 loop is CASSLKGSPAETQYF. In DNA, the CDR3 is TGTGCCAGCAGCTTGAAGGGGAGCCCTGCGGAGACCCAGTACTTC.

This chain joins TRBV20-1 and TRBJ2-4, with unresolved D. Germline values: CDR1 DFQATT, CDR2 SNEGSKA (reference sequence). The ends were cut back, 4 bases at V and 9 bases at J, with 10 bases in the middle. The CDR3 is 11 amino acids. The DNA of the CDR3 is TGCAGTGCTACCTCTCTGGGCATTCAGTACTTC. It translates to CSATSLGIQYF.

The chain joins TRBV19 to TRBJ2-1; D is perhaps TRBD2 (5 bases). This CDR3 spans 16 amino acids. CDR1 is LNHDA and CDR2 is SQIVND in the germline V gene (reference sequence). With 7 bases removed from V and 4 bases from J, the gap between germline ends came to 20 bases. As DNA, the CDR3 is TGTGCCAGTAATAGCGTTCGGTGGGATGGATACAATGAGCAGTTCTTC. It encodes CASNSVRWDGYNEQFF.

This clone has only one observation. The chain has TRBV5-1 and TRBJ2-2; TRBD2 is a possible D gene (6 bases). The CDR3 is 16 amino acids. Trimming removed 1 base from V and 0 bases from J, with 10 bases in between. Germline values: CDR1 SGHRS, CDR2 YFSETQ. In DNA, the CDR3 is TGCGCCAGCAGCTTGTCCGGGAGCCCGAACACCGGGGAGCTGTTTTTT. Translating gives CASSLSGSPNTGELFF.

V and J are TRBV5-1 and TRBJ1-5; D gene ambiguous. V was clipped by 1 base and J by 6 bases, with 11 bases between them. This CDR3 region has 14 residues. The germline V gene has CDR1 SGHRS and CDR2 YFSETQ. The CDR3: CASSLTFPGQPQHF. CDR3 bases: TGCGCCAGCAGCTTGACATTCCCGGGTCAGCCCCAGCATTTT.

This clone is a singleton in its sample. This chain uses TRBV7-9 with TRBJ2-7; D gene uncertain. From germline, CDR1 is SEHNR and CDR2 FQNEAQ (reference sequence). The CDR3 loop spans 15 amino acids. V was clipped by 0 bases and J by 5 bases, with 14 bases between them. CDR3 bases: TGTGCCAGCAGCTTAGCTGGCAGCCCGTTCAACGAGCAGTACTTC. This sequence encodes CASSLAGSPFNEQYF.

The gene calls are TRBV29-1 and TRBJ2-3; TRBD2 matches 8 bases. This CDR3 comprises 14 residues. The junction had 5 bases not matched to a gene; V was cut back by 4 bases and J by 2 bases. The germline V gene encodes CDR1 SQVTM and CDR2 ANQGSEA. CDR3 loop: CSVVREGYTDTQYF. In DNA, the CDR3 is TGCAGCGTTGTCCGGGAGGGATACACAGATACGCAGTATTTT.

This chain joins TRBV4-3 and TRBJ2-7, with 12 nucleotides matching TRBD2. The CDR3 has 16 amino acids. Germline CDR1 LGHNA, CDR2 YSLEER. Trimming removed 0 bases from V and 9 bases from J; junction bases left unmatched: 9. The CDR3 sequence: CASSQDQTSGRGGQYF. The CDR3 bases are TGCGCCAGCAGCCAAGATCAGACTAGCGGGAGAGGGGGGCAGTACTTC.